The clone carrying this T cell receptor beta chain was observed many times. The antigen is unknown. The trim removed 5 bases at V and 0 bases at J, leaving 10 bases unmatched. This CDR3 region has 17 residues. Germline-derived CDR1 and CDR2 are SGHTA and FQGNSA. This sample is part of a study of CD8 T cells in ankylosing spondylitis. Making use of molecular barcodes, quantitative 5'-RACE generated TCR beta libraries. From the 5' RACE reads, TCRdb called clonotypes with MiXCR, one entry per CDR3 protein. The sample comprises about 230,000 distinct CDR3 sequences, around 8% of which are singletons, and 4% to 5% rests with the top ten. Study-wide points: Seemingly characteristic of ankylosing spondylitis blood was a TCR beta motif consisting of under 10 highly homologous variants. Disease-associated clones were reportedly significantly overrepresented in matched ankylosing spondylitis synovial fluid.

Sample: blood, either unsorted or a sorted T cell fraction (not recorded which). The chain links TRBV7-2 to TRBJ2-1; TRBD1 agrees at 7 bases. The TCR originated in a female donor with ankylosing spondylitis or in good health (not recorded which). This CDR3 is CASSPTGASSSYNEQFF. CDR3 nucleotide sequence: TGTGCCAGCAGCCCAACAGGGGCCTCAAGCTCCTACAATGAGCAGTTCTTC.